Listed here are 21 T cell receptor beta chains from one sample, sequenced in a study of regulatory and conventional T cells in RAG deficiency. Profiled with immunoSEQ multiplex PCR; TCRdb holds only in-frame clones, not every one. Here the sample spans over 7,000 clones, under 95% being singletons. Genomic DNA came from blood regulatory T cells gated CD4+ CD25-high CD127-low. These data were also filed under a second study, of regulatory T cells. That report notes: The primer mix had 52 TRBV and 13 TRBJ primers.

The sequenced material came from CD127- CD25+ CD4+ Tregs sorted from blood. The receptors here all came from a human donor in good health.

The chain combines TRBV6-5 with TRBJ1-2; TRBD1 matches 8 bases. Germline V gives CDR1 MNHEY, CDR2 SVGAGI. V lost 5 bases, J lost 4 bases, and 6 bases stayed unmatched. CDR3 length: 14 amino acids. CDR3: CASSPGQDFYGYTF. The CDR3 DNA follows: TGTGCCAGCAGTCCGGGACAGGACTTCTATGGCTACACCTTC.

The genes are TRBV15 and TRBJ1-5, with 8 bases identical to TRBD1. Germline CDR1 and CDR2: LNHNV and YYDKDF (reference sequence). The junction had 8 bases not matched to a gene; V was cut back by 3 bases and J by 1 base. This CDR3 has 17 residues. CDR3 loop: CATSSLPGGSSNQPQHF. CDR3 bases: TGTGCCACCAGCAGTCTCCCAGGGGGCTCGAGCAATCAGCCCCAGCATTTT.

The chain has TRBV30 and TRBJ1-1; a weak D match, TRBD1 (5 bases). Trimming removed 4 bases at V and 5 bases at J, with 17 bases between. Germline V gene lookup returns CDR1 GTSNPN and CDR2 SVGIG (reference sequence). The CDR3 has 14 residues. The DNA of the CDR3 is TGTGCCTGGATCTTGGGGGGGGTGCGGACTGAAGCTTTCTTT. It yields the protein CAWILGGVRTEAFF.

This clone was counted only a few times. The chain combines TRBV11-2 with TRBJ1-3; D uncertain. The CDR3 spans 13 residues. CDR1 is SGHAT and CDR2 is FQNNGV in the germline V gene. Deletions cut 3 bases from V and 1 base from J, with 4 bases between. In nucleotides, the CDR3 is TGTGCCAGCAGCTTTAATTCTGGAAACACCATATATTTT. It codes for CASSFNSGNTIYF.

Only a few counts were recorded for this clone. The chain uses TRBV6-6 and TRBJ2-7, with TRBD1 identical over 10 bases. V dropped 7 bases and J dropped 0; count of bases not matched to a gene: 6. The CDR3 sequence is 15 residues long. Germline CDR1 and CDR2: MNHNY and SVGAGI (reference sequence). CDR3 in amino acids: CASKYGTGVSYEQYF. CDR3 coding DNA: TGTGCCAGCAAATACGGGACAGGGGTCTCCTACGAGCAGTACTTC.

J is TRBJ1-2 and V is TRBV5-6, with 9 bases aligning to TRBD1. Trimming at V came to 3 bases and at J to 3 bases, leaving 6 bases not matched to a gene. The CDR3 is made up of 15 amino acids. The germline V gene has CDR1 SGHDT and CDR2 YYEEEE. The CDR3 here is CASSYGQGTYYGYTF. The CDR3 DNA is TGTGCCAGCAGCTACGGACAGGGGACCTACTATGGCTACACCTTC.

The rearrangement links TRBV4-1 to TRBJ2-3, with 7 nucleotides matching TRBD1. V lost 0 bases to trimming and J lost 5 bases; unmatched junction nucleotides: 2. CDR1 and CDR2 from the germline V gene are MGHRA and YSYEKL. The CDR3 has 14 amino acids. The DNA for the CDR3 is TGCGCCAGCAGCCAAGATCACAGGGGAGATACGCAGTATTTT. Translated: CASSQDHRGDTQYF.

The chain has TRBV18 and TRBJ2-5; a possible D gene is TRBD1 (5 bases). CDR3 length equals 14 residues. Germline V lookup: CDR1 KGHSH, CDR2 LQKENI. Between the trimmed V and J ends, which lost 6 bases and 2 bases, there was a span of 13 bases. Here the CDR3 DNA reads TGTGCCAGCTCCCGAGGACAACAACAAGAGACCCAGTACTTC. Translating it yields CASSRGQQQETQYF. The variable domain in full, completed from reference TRBV18 and TRBJ2-5, reads NAGVMQNPRHLVRRRGQEARLRCSPMKGHSHVYWYRQLPEEGLKFMVYLQKENIIDESGMPKERFSAEFPKEGPSILRIQQVVRGDSAAYFCASSRGQQQETQYFGPGTRLLVL.

The chain employs TRBV4-3 and TRBJ2-7, with 9 bases lining up with TRBD2. V was clipped by 0 bases and J by 2 bases; unmatched bases: 5. Germline-derived CDR1 and CDR2 are LGHNA and YSLEER. CDR3 size: 16 residues. CDR3 coding DNA: TGCGCCAGCAGCCAAGATCAAAGCGGGGGGCCCTACGAGCAGTACTTC. This codes for CASSQDQSGGPYEQYF.

The V gene is TRBV6-1, the J gene TRBJ1-1; D uncertain. Germline-derived CDR1 and CDR2 are MNHNS and SASEGT. The CDR3 is 10 residues long. Deletions cut 6 bases from V and 6 bases from J, with 5 bases between. The CDR3 here is CASRAAEAFF. The DNA of the CDR3 is TGTGCCAGCAGGGCGGCTGAAGCTTTCTTT.

The chain joins TRBV19 to TRBJ1-1; the match to TRBD1 covers 12 bases. The CDR3 contains 16 residues. The germline CDR1 and CDR2 sequences are LNHDA and SQIVND (reference sequence). V was pared by 6 bases and J by 3 bases, with 8 bases of the junction left unmatched. The CDR3 region is CASRTGTGGAYTEAFF. Written as DNA, the CDR3 is TGTGCCAGTAGGACCGGGACAGGGGGCGCGTACACTGAAGCTTTCTTT.

This chain joins TRBV11-2 and TRBJ1-2, with TRBD1 identical over 9 bases. CDR1 is SGHAT, CDR2 FQNNGV, per germline. V was pared by 7 bases and J by 2 bases, with 11 bases of the junction left unmatched. The CDR3 is made up of 16 amino acids. The CDR3 sequence is CASTGQGILGNYGYTF. The CDR3 nucleotides read TGTGCCAGCACCGGACAGGGGATCTTAGGAAACTATGGCTACACCTTC.

The V call is TRBV2, the J call TRBJ2-5; TRBD1 matches at 9 bases. Germline values: CDR1 SNHLY, CDR2 FYNNEI. This CDR3 contains 16 residues. With 4 bases clipped from V and 4 bases from J, the junction kept 10 bases outside the gene matches. The CDR3 bases are TGTGCCAGCAGTGCCGGGACAGGGAACATAATAGAGACCCAGTACTTC. Translated, it gives CASSAGTGNIIETQYF.

A single count supports this clone. CDR3 bases: TGTGCCAGCAGTTTAGTTGGGGACAGGTATCAGCCCCAGCATTTT. It codes for CASSLVGDRYQPQHF. The genes are TRBV28 and TRBJ1-5, with 8 bases lining up with TRBD1. The V segment lost 2 bases and the J segment 5 bases; nucleotides outside the gene matches: 5. Germline V lookup: CDR1 MDHEN, CDR2 SYDVKM. CDR3 size: 15 residues.

The table lists this clone with a count of one. The chain carries TRBV30 and TRBJ2-5, with a tentative D call TRBD2 (6 bases). CDR3 length: 15 residues. V shed 3 bases and J shed 4 bases, with 18 bases lying between them. Germline V gives CDR1 GTSNPN, CDR2 SVGIG (reference sequence). CDR3 coding DNA: TGTGCCTGGAGCGTCCTGGCGGGGAGTTTAGAGACCCAGTACTTC. It encodes CAWSVLAGSLETQYF. Full variable domain (missing parts from reference TRBV30 and TRBJ2-5): SQTIHQWPATLVQPVGSPLSLECTVEGTSNPNLYWYRQAAGRGLQLLFYSVGIGQISSEVPQNLSASRPQDRQFILSSKKLLLSDSGFYLCAWSVLAGSLETQYFGPGTRLLVL.

Written as DNA, the CDR3 is TGTGCCAGTACAGGAGACTCGAACACTGAAGCTTTCTTT. It specifies CASTGDSNTEAFF. The rearrangement joins TRBV27 to TRBJ1-1; weak D call: TRBD1 (5 bases). Germline values: CDR1 MNHEY, CDR2 SMNVEV (reference sequence). This CDR3 comprises 13 residues. The ends were cut back, 9 bases at V and 1 base at J, with 12 bases in the middle.

The CDR3 spells CASSLASADTQYF. In DNA, the CDR3 is TGTGCCAGCAGCTTAGCTAGCGCAGATACGCAGTATTTT. The chain has TRBV11-2 and TRBJ2-3; weak D call: TRBD2 (6 bases). Germline V gene sequence: CDR1 SGHAT, CDR2 FQNNGV. Trimming removed 1 base at V and 4 bases at J, with 6 bases between. The CDR3 totals 13 residues.

V usage is TRBV6-6 and J usage is TRBJ2-3; TRBD1 aligns across 12 bases. The CDR3 length is 16 residues. Germline CDR1 MNHNY, CDR2 SVGAGI (reference sequence). V gave up 5 bases and J gave up 2 bases; unmatched junction bases: 5. DNA for the CDR3: TGTGCCAGCAGTCACGGGACAGGGGGCATCACAGATACGCAGTATTTT. Amino acids: CASSHGTGGITDTQYF.

The rearrangement links TRBV7-2 to TRBJ2-7; 11 bases align to TRBD1. The CDR3 is 14 residues long. Germline V gives CDR1 SGHTA, CDR2 FQGNSA. The J segment lost 6 bases and the V segment lost 4 bases, leaving 5 bases of the junction unmatched. CDR3: CASSSGTGGREQYF. The CDR3 coding sequence is TGTGCCAGCAGCTCCGGGACAGGGGGTCGCGAGCAGTACTTC.

V is TRBV7-9 and J is TRBJ1-4, with D unresolved. Trimming pared 3 bases from V and 5 bases from J, leaving 7 bases between. The CDR3 contains 13 residues. The germline V gene encodes CDR1 SEHNR and CDR2 FQNEAQ (reference sequence). The chain's CDR3 is CASSLYLNEKLFF. The CDR3 DNA follows: TGTGCCAGCAGCTTGTATCTAAATGAAAAACTGTTTTTT.

This sequence joins TRBV5-4 and TRBJ1-2, with D unclear. The CDR3 length is 13 residues. V was pared by 2 bases and J by 6 bases, with 11 bases between. Germline-derived CDR1 and CDR2 are SGHNT and YYREEE (reference sequence). In nucleotides, the CDR3 is TGTGCCAGCAGCTTCCCGGGGATGGATGGCTACACCTTC. This gives the protein CASSFPGMDGYTF. Looking up the rest from reference TRBV5-4 and TRBJ1-2 gives the full variable domain: ETGVTQSPTHLIKTRGQQVTLRCSSQSGHNTVSWYQQALGQGPQFIFQYYREEENGRGNFPPRFSGLQFPNYSSELNVNALELDDSALYLCASSFPGMDGYTFGSGTRLTVV.